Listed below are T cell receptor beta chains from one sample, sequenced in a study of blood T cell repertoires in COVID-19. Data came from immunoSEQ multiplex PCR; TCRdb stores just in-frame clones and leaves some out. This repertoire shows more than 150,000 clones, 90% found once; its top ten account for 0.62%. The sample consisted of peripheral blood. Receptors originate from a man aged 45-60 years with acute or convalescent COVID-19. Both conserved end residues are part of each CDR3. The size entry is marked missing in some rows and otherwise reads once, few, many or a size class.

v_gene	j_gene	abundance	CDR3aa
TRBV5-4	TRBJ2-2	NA	CASSLPRVAGVGELFF
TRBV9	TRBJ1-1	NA	CASSETGAENTEAFF
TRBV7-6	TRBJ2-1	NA	CAGGGASSPLNEQFF
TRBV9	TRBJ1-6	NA	CASSPGQGRGSPLHF
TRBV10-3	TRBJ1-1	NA	CAISESAGESEAFF
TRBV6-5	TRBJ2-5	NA	CASQSSAGGAETQYF
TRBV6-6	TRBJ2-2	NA	CASSYSYRSNTGELFF
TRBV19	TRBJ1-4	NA	CASSPGTGGTNEKLFF
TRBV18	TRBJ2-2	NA	CASSPLRGTGELFF
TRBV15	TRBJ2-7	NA	CATSRDLGNEQYF
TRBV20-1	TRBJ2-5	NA	CSASGGLETQYF
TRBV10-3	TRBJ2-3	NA	CAISSQGTDTQYF
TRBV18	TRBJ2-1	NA	CASSPTSGAHMEQFF
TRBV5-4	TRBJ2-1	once	CASSLSLDRPNEQFF
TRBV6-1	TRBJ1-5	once	CASRQTGTRYQPQHF
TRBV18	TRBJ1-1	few	CASSRTGTDGAEAFF
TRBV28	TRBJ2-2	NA	CASRVPGTSTGELFF
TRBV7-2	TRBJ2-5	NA	CASSLRGGGGETQYF
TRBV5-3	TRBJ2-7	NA	CARSLVDRERAPSSYEQYF
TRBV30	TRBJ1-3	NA	CAWSVLGGVNTIYF
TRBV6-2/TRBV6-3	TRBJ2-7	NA	CASSPTGLYEQYF
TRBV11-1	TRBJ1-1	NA	CASSLERNMNTEAFF
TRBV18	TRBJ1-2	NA	CASSPTTGRIDGYTF
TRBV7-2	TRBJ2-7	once	CASSLAVSESSYEQYF
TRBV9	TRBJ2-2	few	CASSVGPTNTGELFF
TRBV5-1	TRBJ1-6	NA	CASSLGAGYNSPLHF
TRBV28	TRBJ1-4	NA	CASRGTTGEKLFF
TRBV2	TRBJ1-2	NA	CASSGLRQGSGYTF
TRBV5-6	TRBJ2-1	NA	CASSIEGQEYNEQFF
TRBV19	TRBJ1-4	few	CASSLNEKLFF
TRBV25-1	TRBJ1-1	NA	CASWTGTGNTEAFF
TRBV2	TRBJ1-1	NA	CASSERQGGTEAFF
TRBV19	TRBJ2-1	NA	CASAAGKAYNEQFF
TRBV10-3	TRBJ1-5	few	CAIRQGAGQPQHF
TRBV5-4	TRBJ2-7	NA	CASSRGLAGEYEQYF
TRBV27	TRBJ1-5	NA	CASSTGTGSNQPQHF
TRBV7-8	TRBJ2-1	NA	CASSLRAGGYNEQFF
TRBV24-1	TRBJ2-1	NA	CATSAPPDSSSYNEQFF
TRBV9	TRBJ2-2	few	CASSVSPQGGGELFF
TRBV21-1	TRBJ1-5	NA	CASSAHRGTGNQPQHF
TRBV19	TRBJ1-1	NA	CASTSRGSTEAFF
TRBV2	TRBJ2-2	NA	CASTERGVTGELFF
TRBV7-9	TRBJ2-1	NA	CASSSAGTGGLGEQFF
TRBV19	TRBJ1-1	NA	CASSIFLDRQTRMNTEAFF
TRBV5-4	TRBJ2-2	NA	CASSSPGLDPGELFF
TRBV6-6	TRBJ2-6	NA	CASSRGRDRGGSSGANVLTF
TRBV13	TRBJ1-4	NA	CASSFGREKLFF
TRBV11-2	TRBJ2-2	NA	CASSLGTPTGELFF
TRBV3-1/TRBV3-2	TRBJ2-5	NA	CASSQAGTGTETQYF
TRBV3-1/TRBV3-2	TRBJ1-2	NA	CASSQVRGPQQYYGYTF
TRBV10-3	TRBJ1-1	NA	CAISETFGTGVLTEAFF
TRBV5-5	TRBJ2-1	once	CASSRVGRGHEQFF
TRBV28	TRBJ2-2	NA	CASSRTSGGSNGELFF